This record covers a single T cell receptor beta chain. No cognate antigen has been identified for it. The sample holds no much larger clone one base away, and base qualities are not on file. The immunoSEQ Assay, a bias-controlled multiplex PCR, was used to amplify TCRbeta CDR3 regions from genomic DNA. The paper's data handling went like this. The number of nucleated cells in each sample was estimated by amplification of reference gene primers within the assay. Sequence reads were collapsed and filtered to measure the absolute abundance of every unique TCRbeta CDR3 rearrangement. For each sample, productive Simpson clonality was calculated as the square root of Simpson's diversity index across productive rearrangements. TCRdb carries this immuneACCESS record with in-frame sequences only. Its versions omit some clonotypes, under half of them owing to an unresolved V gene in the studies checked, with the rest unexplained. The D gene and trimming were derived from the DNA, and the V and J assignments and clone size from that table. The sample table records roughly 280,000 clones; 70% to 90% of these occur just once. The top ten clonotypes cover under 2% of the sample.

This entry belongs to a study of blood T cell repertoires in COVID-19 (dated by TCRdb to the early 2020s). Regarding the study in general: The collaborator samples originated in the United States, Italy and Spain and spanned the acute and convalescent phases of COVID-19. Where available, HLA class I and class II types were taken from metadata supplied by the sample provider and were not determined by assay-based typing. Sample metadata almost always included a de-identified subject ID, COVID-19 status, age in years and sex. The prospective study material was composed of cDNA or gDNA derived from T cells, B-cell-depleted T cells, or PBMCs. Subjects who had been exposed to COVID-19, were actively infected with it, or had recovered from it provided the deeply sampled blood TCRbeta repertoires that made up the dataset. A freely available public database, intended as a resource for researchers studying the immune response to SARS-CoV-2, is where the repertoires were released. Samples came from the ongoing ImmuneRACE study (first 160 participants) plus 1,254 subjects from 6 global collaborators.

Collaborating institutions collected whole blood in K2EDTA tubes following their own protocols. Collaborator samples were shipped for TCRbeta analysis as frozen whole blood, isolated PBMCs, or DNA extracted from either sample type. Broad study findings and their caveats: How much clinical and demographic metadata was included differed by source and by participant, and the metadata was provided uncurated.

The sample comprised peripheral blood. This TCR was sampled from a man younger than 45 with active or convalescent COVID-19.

The nucleotide sequence is TGTGCCAGCAGCTTGGTATCTAGCGGGGGGAACATTCAGTACTTC. Translated, it reads CASSLVSSGGNIQYF. Recombination connected TRBV7-9 to TRBJ2-4, and TRBD2 matches 11 of the central bases. The germline V gene (reference sequence) gives CDR1 as SEHNR and CDR2 as FQNEAQ. Inclusive of the bounding cysteine and phenylalanine, the CDR3 is 15 residues long. Of the read, only the CDR3 DNA is kept; its 45 bases are in frame from base 1. The germline V end is reduced by 3 bases and the J end by 7 bases; junction bases left unmatched: 5.